These T cell receptor beta chains were read from a single sample in a study of blood T cells in healthy people across ages. TCRdb itself ran the 5' RACE reads through MiXCR, one entry per CDR3 protein. The top ten clones hold roughly 20% of a sample with fewer than 900,000 distinct CDR3 sequences, about 40% of them seen once. The specimen was blood. The receptor set was obtained from a woman in her fifties or sixties in good health. Each CDR3 is given with its conserved first and last residue. Clone sizes are given selectively: once, few, many, or a class where the clone is expanded.

V gene	clone size	J gene	CDR3 protein
TRBV3-1	.	TRBJ2-1	CASSQVTGGFSETQFF
TRBV9	.	TRBJ2-1	CASSVVAGVYNEQFF
TRBV27	.	TRBJ2-7	CASSSAAGVYEQYF
TRBV5-1	few	TRBJ2-7	CASGRGTSSSYEQYF
TRBV12-3/TRBV12-4	many	TRBJ2-1	CASSPYQGQNYNEQFF
TRBV12-3/TRBV12-4	.	TRBJ2-1	CASTKTATYEQFF
TRBV2	.	TRBJ1-5	CASSLGTTQNQPQHF
TRBV3-1	.	TRBJ2-3	CASSQREGWKYF
TRBV28	.	TRBJ1-2	CASSSAAGTGGAYYGYTF
TRBV20-1	.	TRBJ1-2	CSASDGVYGYTF
TRBV4-1	.	TRBJ2-6	CASSQDRRGNGANVLTF
TRBV3-1	.	TRBJ2-7	CANSQLTGRAQYF
TRBV12-3/TRBV12-4	few	TRBJ2-7	CASAFGPGQSSYEQYF
TRBV3-1	.	TRBJ1-2	CASSQDIFYGYTF
TRBV25-1	.	.	CASSVPGTGRSYEQYF
TRBV2	few	TRBJ2-1	CASSAQFSYNEQFF
TRBV10-3	.	TRBJ2-5	CAISEGQRRIQETQYF
TRBV28	few	TRBJ1-3	CASSPGQDGNTIYF
TRBV6-6	few	TRBJ1-1	CASSYLGENTEAFF
TRBV7-2	.	TRBJ2-4	CASSFFSGGRKNIQYF
TRBV20-1	.	TRBJ2-3	CSETTLRTDTQYF
TRBV7-2	many	TRBJ2-5	CASSLGGVETQYF
TRBV10-3	few	TRBJ2-7	CAISESSGSYEQYF
TRBV28	.	TRBJ2-1	CASSARGGWGNEQFF
TRBV28	few	TRBJ2-5	CASSQPRVAGETQYF
TRBV5-6	once	TRBJ1-1	CASYTDRENTEAFF
TRBV7-2	many	TRBJ2-5	CASSQAGLQETQYF
TRBV18	.	TRBJ2-7	CAGSPSLTGSYEQYF
TRBV6-5	few	TRBJ2-5	CASSRNLGGETQYF
TRBV7-2	.	TRBJ2-1	CASSLGALAGYNEQFF
TRBV7-2	few	TRBJ2-7	CASSQWDRREQYF
TRBV7-2	.	TRBJ2-7	CASSLGGPKTGEQYF
TRBV20-1	.	TRBJ1-2	CSAIRQGDANYGYTF
TRBV6-6	.	TRBJ2-5	CASSVVDEQYF
TRBV29-1	few	TRBJ1-1	CSAATGGYTEAFF
TRBV6-2/TRBV6-3	few	.	CASIASGRAFGEQYF
TRBV3-1	.	.	CASSQEGGEYNEQYF
TRBV24-1	.	TRBJ2-7	CATSENNSDEQYF
TRBV5-1	few	.	CASSPGQGWDIQYF
TRBV10-3	few	TRBJ2-3	CAISALAGGTSTDTQYF
TRBV11-2	.	TRBJ2-7	CASSRGLAGKQYF
TRBV9	.	TRBJ2-1	CTSSVGPDTGLYNEQFF
TRBV7-2	many	TRBJ2-1	CASSLKGRGAQFF
TRBV9	.	TRBJ2-1	CASSPPNGRALYNEQFF
TRBV4-2	.	TRBJ2-7	CASSQGTVSYEQYF
TRBV7-2	.	TRBJ2-5	CASQWALGETQYF
TRBV21-1	.	TRBJ2-7	CKLYGDSDEQYF
TRBV9	.	TRBJ1-5	CASSLDQGANQPQHF
TRBV7-7	few	TRBJ2-1	CASSLQSGSYNEQFF
TRBV30	.	TRBJ1-4	CARGHLNEKLFF
TRBV24-1	.	TRBJ2-3	CATSGSTGGDTQYF
TRBV11-2	.	TRBJ2-3	CASSSLAGGGSTDTQYF
TRBV5-1	.	TRBJ1-2	CASSSGLANYGFTF
TRBV7-2	.	TRBJ2-6	CASSLGPRSSGANVLTF
TRBV20-1	.	TRBJ2-5	CSASGTHSYNEQYF